This paragraph covers one T cell receptor (beta chain) sequence. Its target is not known. This sample is drawn from a study of cytomegalovirus exposure and HLA in healthy donors. Germline values: CDR1 SEHNR, CDR2 FQNEAQ (reference sequence). There are 16 residues in the CDR3. Trimming at V came to 3 bases and at J to 6 bases, leaving 8 bases not matched to a gene. 13 Jbeta primers and 60 Vbeta primers were used for the PCR. Original analysis: In a later analysis, of around 83 million unique beta chains, about 12 million appeared in at least two donors. Clones were read by immunoSEQ multiplex PCR, and TCRdb kept only the in-frame ones, dropping some. That table gives V, J and clone size, and the DNA gave D and trimming. The data show 120,000 or so clones, about 66% seen once. The study, taken as a whole, reports: Sequencing depth across donors, presence/absence analyses assumed, was roughly uniform. There were some 150 TCR beta chains listed as cytomegalovirus-associated.

The rearrangement links TRBV7-9 to TRBJ2-2, with 9 bases identical to TRBD2. The source is a man aged 30 to 45 in good health and CMV-seropositive. Source material: PBMCs. Here the CDR3 reads CASSFSGSQFAGELFF. As DNA, the CDR3 is TGTGCCAGCAGCTTTAGCGGGAGTCAGTTTGCCGGGGAGCTGTTTTTT.